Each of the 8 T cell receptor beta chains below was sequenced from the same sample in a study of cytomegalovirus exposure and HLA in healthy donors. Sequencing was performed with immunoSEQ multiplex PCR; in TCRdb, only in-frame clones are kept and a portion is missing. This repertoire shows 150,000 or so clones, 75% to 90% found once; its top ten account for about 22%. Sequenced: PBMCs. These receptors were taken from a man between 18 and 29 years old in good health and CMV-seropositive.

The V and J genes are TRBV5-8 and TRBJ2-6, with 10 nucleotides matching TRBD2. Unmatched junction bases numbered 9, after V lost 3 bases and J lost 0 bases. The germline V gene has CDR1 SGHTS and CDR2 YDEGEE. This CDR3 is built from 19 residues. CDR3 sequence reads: CASSSSPTSGYSGANVLTF. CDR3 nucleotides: TGTGCCAGCAGCTCCTCCCCGACTAGCGGGTACTCTGGGGCCAACGTCCTGACTTTC.

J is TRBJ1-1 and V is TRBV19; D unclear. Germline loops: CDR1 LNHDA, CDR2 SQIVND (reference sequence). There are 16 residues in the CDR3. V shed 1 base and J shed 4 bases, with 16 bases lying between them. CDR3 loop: CASSIGEDPGGTEAFF. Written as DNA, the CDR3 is TGTGCCAGTAGTATAGGCGAAGACCCCGGAGGCACTGAAGCTTTCTTT. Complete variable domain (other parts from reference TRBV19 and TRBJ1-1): DGGITQSPKYLFRKEGQNVTLSCEQNLNHDAMYWYRQDPGQGLRLIYYSQIVNDFQKGDIAEGYSVSREKKESFPLTVTSAQKNPTAFYLCASSIGEDPGGTEAFFGQGTRLTVV.

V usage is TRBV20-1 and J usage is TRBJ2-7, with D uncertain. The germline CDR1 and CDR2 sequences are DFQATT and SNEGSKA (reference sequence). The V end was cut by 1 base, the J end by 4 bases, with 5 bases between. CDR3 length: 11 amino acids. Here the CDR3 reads CSARVGYEQYF. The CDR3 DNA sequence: TGCAGTGCTAGAGTCGGGTACGAGCAGTACTTC.

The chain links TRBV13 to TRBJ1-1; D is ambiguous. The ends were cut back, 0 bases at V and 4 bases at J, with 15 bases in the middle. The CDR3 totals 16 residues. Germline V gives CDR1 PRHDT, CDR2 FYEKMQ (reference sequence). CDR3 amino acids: CASSLGVAEGTTEAFF. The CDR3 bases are TGTGCCAGCAGCTTAGGGGTGGCGGAGGGTACCACTGAAGCTTTCTTT.

The CDR3 DNA follows: TGCAGCGTTCGAGGTATTCTAGCGGGAGGGACAGATACGCAGTATTTT. It yields the protein CSVRGILAGGTDTQYF. The chain uses TRBV29-1 and TRBJ2-3; 12 nucleotides align to TRBD2. Germline loops: CDR1 SQVTM, CDR2 ANQGSEA. Unmatched junction bases numbered 9, after V lost 5 bases and J lost 3 bases. The CDR3 consists of 16 residues.

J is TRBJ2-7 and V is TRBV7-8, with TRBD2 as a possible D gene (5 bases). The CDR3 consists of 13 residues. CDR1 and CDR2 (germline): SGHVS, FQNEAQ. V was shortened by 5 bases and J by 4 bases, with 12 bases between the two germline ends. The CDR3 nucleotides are TGTGCCAGCAGCCTCGGCCGGGGTTACGAGCAGTACTTC. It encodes CASSLGRGYEQYF.

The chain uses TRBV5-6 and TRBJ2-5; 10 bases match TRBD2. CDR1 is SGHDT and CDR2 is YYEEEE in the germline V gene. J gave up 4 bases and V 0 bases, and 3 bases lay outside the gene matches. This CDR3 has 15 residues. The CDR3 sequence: CASSLVSGGLETQYF. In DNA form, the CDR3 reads TGTGCCAGCAGCTTGGTTAGCGGGGGGTTAGAGACCCAGTACTTC.

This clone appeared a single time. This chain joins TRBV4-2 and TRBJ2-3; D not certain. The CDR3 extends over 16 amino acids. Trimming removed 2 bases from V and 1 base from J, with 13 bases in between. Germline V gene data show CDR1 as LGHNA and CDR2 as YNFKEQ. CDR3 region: CASSQTGGEGTDTQYF. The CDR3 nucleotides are TGTGCCAGCAGCCAAACTGGCGGTGAAGGCACAGATACGCAGTATTTT.